This passage covers 11 T cell receptor beta chains from one sample sequenced in a study of cytomegalovirus exposure and HLA in healthy donors. PCR amplification relied on 60 Vbeta primers (plus 13 Jbeta primers). Repertoires were generated with immunoSEQ multiplex PCR, while TCRdb's copy carries only in-frame clones and drops some. The repertoire consists of 150,000 to 180,000 clones, with 74% occurring once and the leading ten covering roughly 2.2%. The sequenced sample consisted of PBMCs. Receptors originate from a man under 40 in good health and CMV-seronegative.

This clone has only a few counts. The V call is TRBV7-8, the J call TRBJ2-5, with unresolved D. From germline, CDR1 is SGHVS and CDR2 FQNEAQ. The V gene lost 4 bases and the J gene lost 5 bases, with 20 bases spanning the gap. The CDR3 totals 16 residues. The CDR3 reads CASSSRRLNSRETQYF. The CDR3 nucleotides read TGTGCCAGCAGCTCGAGGCGGCTAAACTCCCGGGAGACCCAGTACTTC.

As regards this clone: The junction departs from the called germline gene at one end, perhaps through a read error. The V and J genes are TRBV7-9 and TRBJ2-7; D gene ambiguous. The CDR3 is 12 residues long. Germline V gene lookup returns CDR1 SEHNR and CDR2 FQNEAQ (reference sequence). This chain's CDR3 is CSSSLVAYEQYF. CDR3 coding DNA: TGTTCCAGCAGCTTAGTCGCCTACGAGCAGTACTTC.

About this clone itself: Other DNA sequences in this specimen translate into the identical CDR3. The rearrangement joins TRBV18 to TRBJ1-1; the D is unclear. The V gene's germline CDR1 is KGHSH and CDR2 LQKENI. This CDR3 is 13 amino acids long. V was shortened by 1 base and J by 1 base, with 4 bases between the two germline ends. The CDR3, as DNA: TGTGCCAGCTCACCACGCGGGAACACTGAAGCTTTCTTT. Its protein is CASSPRGNTEAFF.

The chain has TRBV7-6 and TRBJ2-7; 7 bases fit TRBD1. After removal of 1 base from V and 2 bases from J, the junction contained 5 bases not matched to a gene. The germline V gene has CDR1 SGHVS and CDR2 FNYEAQ. The CDR3 sequence is 15 residues long. CDR3 bases: TGTGCCAGCAGCTTAGGAACAGGGGTAACCTACGAGCAGTACTTC. It is translated as CASSLGTGVTYEQYF.

To note about this clone: The junction shows a germline mismatch at one end, possibly a read error. This chain connects TRBV7-3 to TRBJ1-2, with a weak D call TRBD1 (5 bases). CDR3 length: 15 amino acids. Germline assignment: CDR1 SGHTA and CDR2 FQGTGA. CDR3 residues: CASSFLGGDFNGYPF. CDR3 in DNA: TGTGCCAGCAGCTTCTTAGGAGGGGACTTCAATGGCTACCCCTTC.

As for this clone: The sample holds other DNA sequences that translate to the same CDR3. The V and J genes are TRBV14 and TRBJ1-2, with D perhaps matching TRBD1 (5 bases). The CDR3 contains 13 residues. The germline CDR1 and CDR2 sequences are SGHDN and FVKESK. V lost 1 base and J lost 2, with 5 bases in between. The CDR3: CASSQGQNYGYTF. CDR3 in DNA: TGTGCCAGCAGCCAAGGACAGAACTATGGCTACACCTTC.

The chain links TRBV28 to TRBJ2-7; TRBD2 agrees at 9 bases. From germline, CDR1 is MDHEN and CDR2 SYDVKM. This CDR3 spans 14 amino acids. V gave up 2 bases and J gave up 4 bases; unmatched junction bases: 3. The CDR3 spells CASSLAGGPYEQYF. For the CDR3, the DNA is TGTGCCAGCAGTTTAGCGGGGGGGCCGTACGAGCAGTACTTC.

The rearrangement joins TRBV5-4 to TRBJ2-7; D remains unclear. The CDR3 totals 14 residues. CDR1 is SGHNT, CDR2 YYREEE, per germline (reference sequence). The V end lost 0 bases, the J end lost 2 bases, and 9 bases lay between the germline ends. The CDR3, as DNA: TGTGCCAGCAGCTTGGGTACTGGTGCCTACGAGCAGTACTTC. Translating it yields CASSLGTGAYEQYF.

This clone was recorded once. This chain uses TRBV28 with TRBJ1-6; D may be TRBD1 (5 bases). CDR1 and CDR2 (germline): MDHEN, SYDVKM. The CDR3 sequence is 14 residues long. The V end lost 8 bases, the J end lost 4 bases, and 12 bases lay between the germline ends. The CDR3 DNA follows: TGTGCCAGCGGAAGTGGGGCATATAATTCACCCCTCCACTTT. Amino acid sequence: CASGSGAYNSPLHF.

The chain carries TRBV7-8 and TRBJ2-4, with D possibly being TRBD1 (6 bases). This CDR3 is built from 16 residues. Germline V lookup: CDR1 SGHVS, CDR2 FQNEAQ. V was clipped by 5 bases and J by 6 bases, with 20 bases between them. The CDR3 here is CASSAAYRVGGNIQYF. DNA for the CDR3: TGTGCCAGCAGCGCAGCGTACAGGGTCGGTGGAAACATTCAGTACTTC. The full variable domain, with the rest looked up from reference TRBV7-8 and TRBJ2-4, is GAGVSQSPRYKVAKRGQDVALRCDPISGHVSLFWYQQALGQGPEFLTYFQNEAQLDKSGLPSDRFFAERPEGSVSTLKIQRTQQEDSAVYLCASSAAYRVGGNIQYFGAGTRLSVL.

In nucleotides, the CDR3 is TGTGCCAGCAGCTTGGGACAGGGGCATGCAACTAATGAAAAACTGTTTTTT. As protein: CASSLGQGHATNEKLFF. The chain links TRBV11-2 to TRBJ1-4, with 10 nucleotides matching TRBD1. Germline loops: CDR1 SGHAT, CDR2 FQNNGV. The junction had 4 bases not matched to a gene; V was cut back by 3 bases and J by 0 bases. The CDR3 is 17 amino acids. Based on the CDR3 plus reference TRBV11-2 and TRBJ1-4, the full variable domain is EAGVAQSPRYKIIEKRQSVAFWCNPISGHATLYWYQQILGQGPKLLIQFQNNGVVDDSQLPKDRFSAERLKGVDSTLKIQPAKLEDSAVYLCASSLGQGHATNEKLFFGSGTQLSVL.